This TCR beta chain was sequenced for a study of T cells in Graves' hyperthyroidism and ophthalmopathy. Approximately 10 ml of fresh peripheral blood supplied the PBMCs. The study's findings and limits: In simple terms, a model built on 13 V-J features told ophthalmopathy apart from stable hyperthyroidism.

Amplified TCR beta CDR3 regions derived from RNA transcripts. During a first-round RT-PCR of the TCR CDR3, the HTBI primer set was used. TCRdb reprocessed the multiplex PCR reads via MiXCR and lists one record per CDR3 protein. The sample consists of 600,000 to 850,000 distinct CDR3 sequences, under 20% of them appearing once. The CDR3 contains 13 residues. About this clonotype: Its antigen is undetermined. A much larger clone sits a single nucleotide away, making a read error possible.

The material sequenced was blood. V is TRBV12-3 or TRBV12-4 and J is TRBJ1-2; D is uncertain. The receptor comes from a woman between 45 and 65 years old with Graves' hyperthyroidism that later progressed to Graves' ophthalmopathy. For the CDR3, the DNA is TGTGCCAGCTCTTATGTCCATCCCTATGGCTGCACCTTC. Translation: CASSYVHPYGCTF.